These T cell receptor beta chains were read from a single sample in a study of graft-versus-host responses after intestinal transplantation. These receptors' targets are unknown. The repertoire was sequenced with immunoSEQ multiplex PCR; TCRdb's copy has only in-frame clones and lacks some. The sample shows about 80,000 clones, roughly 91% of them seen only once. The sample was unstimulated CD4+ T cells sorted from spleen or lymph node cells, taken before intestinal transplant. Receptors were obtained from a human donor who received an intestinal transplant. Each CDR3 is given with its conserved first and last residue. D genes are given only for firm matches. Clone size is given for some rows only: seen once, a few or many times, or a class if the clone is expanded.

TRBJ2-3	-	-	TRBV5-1	TGCGCCAGCAGCTTGACTAGTAGCGGCACAGATACGCAGTATTTT	CASSLTSSGTDTQYF
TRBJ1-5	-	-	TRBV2	TGTGCCAGCAGTGAGGGCAGGGATCAGCCCCAGCATTTT	CASSEGRDQPQHF
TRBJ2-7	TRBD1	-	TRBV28	TGTGCCGCTACCTCCCAGGGACAGGGTGGGGGAGAGCAGTACTTC	CAATSQGQGGGEQYF
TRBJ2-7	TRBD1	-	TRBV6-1	TGTGCCAGCAGTGAAGCGTTAACAGGGGCCTACGAGCAGTACTTC	CASSEALTGAYEQYF
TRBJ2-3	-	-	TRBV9	TGTGCCAGCAGCGTAGAGGCCGCCCTTAAGGGGACGCAGTATTTT	CASSVEAALKGTQYF
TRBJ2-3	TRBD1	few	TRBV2	TGTGCCAGCGAGAGGGACAGGGTGGCAGATACGCAGTATTTT	CASERDRVADTQYF
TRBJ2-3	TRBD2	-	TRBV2	TGTGCCAGCAGGGGGGGGACTAGCGGAAGCACAGATACGCAGTATTTT	CASRGGTSGSTDTQYF
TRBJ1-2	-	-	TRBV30	TGTGCCTGGAGAGAGGGTGGGGGCTACACCTTC	CAWREGGGYTF
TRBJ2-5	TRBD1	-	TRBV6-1	TGTGCCAGCAGTGAGCCGGGACAGGCCTTGGGGGAGACCCAGTACTTC	CASSEPGQALGETQYF
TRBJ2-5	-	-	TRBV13	TGTGCCAGCAGCTTAGGATATAGCGGAGTAGGGTCTCGGACCCAGTACTTC	CASSLGYSGVGSRTQYF
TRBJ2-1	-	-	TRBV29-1	TGCAGCGCCCGAGGGACCTACAATGAGCAGTTCTTC	CSARGTYNEQFF
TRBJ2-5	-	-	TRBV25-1	TGTGCCAGCAGTGAAGTCAGGGCTCAAGAGACCCAGTACTTC	CASSEVRAQETQYF
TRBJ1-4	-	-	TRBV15	TGTGCCACCAGCAGAGCTCGACGGACTAAAAGTAATGAAAAACTGTTTTTT	CATSRARRTKSNEKLFF
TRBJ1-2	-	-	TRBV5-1	TGCGCCAGCAGCTTAAGGGGAATCTATGGCTACACCTTC	CASSLRGIYGYTF
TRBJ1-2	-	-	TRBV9	TGTGCCAGCAGCGTATCGTTGGAGGGAGGAGGCTACACCTTC	CASSVSLEGGGYTF
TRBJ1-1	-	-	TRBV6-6	TGTGCCACTTCCCCGACAGTGAACACTGAAGCTTTCTTT	CATSPTVNTEAFF
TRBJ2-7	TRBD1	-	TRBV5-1	TGCGCCAGCAGCTTAGGGACAGCAGGAAGCCACGAGCAGTACTTC	CASSLGTAGSHEQYF
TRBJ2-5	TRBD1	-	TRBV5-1	TGCGCCAGCAGCTTGCAGGGGGTATATGGAGAGACCCAGTACTTC	CASSLQGVYGETQYF
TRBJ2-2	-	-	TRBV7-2	TGTGCCAGCAGCTTCGCGAACACCGGGGAGCTGTTTTTT	CASSFANTGELFF
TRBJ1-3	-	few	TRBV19	TGTGCCAGTAGCGTCTCCGGGTCCTACGGAGGAAACACCATATATTTT	CASSVSGSYGGNTIYF
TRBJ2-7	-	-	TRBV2	TGTGCCAGCACCCGAGGGCTTAACTCCTACGAGCAGTACTTC	CASTRGLNSYEQYF
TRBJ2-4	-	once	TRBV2	TGTGCCAGCAGACTCCGGGAAAAAAACATTCAGTACTTC	CASRLREKNIQYF
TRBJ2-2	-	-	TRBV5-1	TGCGCCAGCAGCTCACAGGGCGGCGGGGAGCTGTTTTTT	CASSSQGGGELFF
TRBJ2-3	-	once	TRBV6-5	TGTGCCAGCCACGCCAGGGCCACAGATACGCAGTATTTT	CASHARATDTQYF
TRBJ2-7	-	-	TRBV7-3	TGTGCCAGCAGCCAGGGGCCGGGGGGCGCCTACGAGCAGTACTTC	CASSQGPGGAYEQYF
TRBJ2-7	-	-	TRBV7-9	TGTGCCAGCAGCTTAATGACTTACGAGCAGTACTTC	CASSLMTYEQYF
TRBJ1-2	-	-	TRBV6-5	TGTGCCAGCAGTTACTCAAACAGGGTCGGTGGCTACACCTTC	CASSYSNRVGGYTF
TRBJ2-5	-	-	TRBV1	TGCACCAGCAGCCAAGATCCACCTAGCGGAGGGGCGGAGACCCAGTACTTC	CTSSQDPPSGGAETQYF
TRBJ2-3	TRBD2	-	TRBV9	TGTGCCAGCAGCCTAGCGGTGTTCGGCACAGATACGCAGTATTTT	CASSLAVFGTDTQYF
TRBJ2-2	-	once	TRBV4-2	TGTGCCAGCAGCCAAGATCTAAGGAACACCGGGGAGCTGTTTTTT	CASSQDLRNTGELFF
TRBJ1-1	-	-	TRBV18	TGTGCCAGCTCCCCCCGTAGGGGCGACGGGACTGAAGCTTTCTTT	CASSPRRGDGTEAFF
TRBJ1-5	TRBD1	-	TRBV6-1	TGTGCCAGCAGTGGCCGGGACAGGGGATTCAATCAGCCCCAGCATTTT	CASSGRDRGFNQPQHF
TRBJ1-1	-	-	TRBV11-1	TGTGCCAGCAGAACTAGGACGGGGTACACTGAAGCTTTCTTT	CASRTRTGYTEAFF
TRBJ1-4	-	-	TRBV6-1	TGTGCCAGCCAGCAGGGGATCATTGAAAAACTGTTTTTT	CASQQGIIEKLFF
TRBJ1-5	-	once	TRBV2	TGTGCCAGCAGGGAACAGTTACAAAATCAGCCCCAGCATTTT	CASREQLQNQPQHF
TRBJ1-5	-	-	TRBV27	TGTGCCAGCAGTCCAGACAGGAATAGCAATCAGCCCCAGCATTTT	CASSPDRNSNQPQHF
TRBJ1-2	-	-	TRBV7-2	TGTGCCAGCAGCTTAGGGGCCCGTAACTATGGCTACACCTTC	CASSLGARNYGYTF
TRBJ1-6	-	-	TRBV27	TGTGCCAGCAGTTATCAGAACAGGGCACCCCTCCACTTT	CASSYQNRAPLHF
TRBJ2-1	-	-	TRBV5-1	TGCGCCAGCAGCTTGGGGGGGGGCAAGGCCTACAATGAGCAGTTCTTC	CASSLGGGKAYNEQFF
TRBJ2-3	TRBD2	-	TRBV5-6	TGTGCCAGCAGTGCTACTAGCGGGGGCGTAAATACGCAGTATTTT	CASSATSGGVNTQYF
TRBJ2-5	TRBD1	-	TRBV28	TGTGCCAGCAGTTTTTTTGACAGGGGGTGGGAGACCCAGTACTTC	CASSFFDRGWETQYF
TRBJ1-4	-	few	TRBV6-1	TGTGCCGGGGGCAGAATTAATGAAAAACTGTTTTTT	CAGGRINEKLFF
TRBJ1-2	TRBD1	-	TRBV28	TGTGCCAGCAGTTGGACAGGGGTTGGCTACACCTTC	CASSWTGVGYTF
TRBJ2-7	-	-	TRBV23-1	TGCGCCAGCAGCTGCCCTATACAGTCTCCCATCGCCTACGAGCAGTACTTC	CASSCPIQSPIAYEQYF
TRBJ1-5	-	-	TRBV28	TGTGCCAGCAGTTTTTGGGGGCAGGGAGGCAATCAGCCCCAGCATTTT	CASSFWGQGGNQPQHF
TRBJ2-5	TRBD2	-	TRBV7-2	TGTGCCAGCAGCTTAGCCCGCGGGGGGGCCTTAGAGACCCAGTACTTC	CASSLARGGALETQYF
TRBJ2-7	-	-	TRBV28	TGTGCCAGCAGTTTATGGAGGGTTTCCTACGAGCAGTACTTC	CASSLWRVSYEQYF
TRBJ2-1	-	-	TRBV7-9	TGTGCCAGCAGCTTAGTTTTCCCCCAGGGAACTGAGCAGTTCTTC	CASSLVFPQGTEQFF
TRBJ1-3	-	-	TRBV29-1	TGCAGCGTTGCCGACACACTCTCTGGAAACACCATATATTTT	CSVADTLSGNTIYF
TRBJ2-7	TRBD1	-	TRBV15	TGTGCCACCAGCGTGGGACAGGGGGTTTATGAGCAGTACTTC	CATSVGQGVYEQYF
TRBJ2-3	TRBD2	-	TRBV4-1	TGCGCCAGCAGCCAGGCTAGCGGGGGCCGGGAAGATACGCAGTATTTT	CASSQASGGREDTQYF
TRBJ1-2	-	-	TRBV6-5	TGTGCCAGCAGTTACACCTCTCAGGGGACTAACTATGGCTACACCTTC	CASSYTSQGTNYGYTF
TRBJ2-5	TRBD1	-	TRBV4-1	TGCGCCAGCAGCCGGGACAGGTCTCAAGAGACCCAGTACTTC	CASSRDRSQETQYF
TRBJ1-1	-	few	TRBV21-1	TGTGCCAGCAGCAAACCCGGACAGGACACTGAAGCTTTCTTT	CASSKPGQDTEAFF
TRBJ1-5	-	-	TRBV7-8	TGTGCCAGCAGCTTGGTTCGGAGGGAGAGCAATCAGCCCCAGCATTTT	CASSLVRRESNQPQHF
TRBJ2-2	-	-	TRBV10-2	TGCGCCAGCAGTGAAATGATAGCGGATGCGAACACCGGGGAGCTGTTTTTT	CASSEMIADANTGELFF
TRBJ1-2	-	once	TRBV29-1	TGCAGCGTTACAGGGCACTATGGCTACACCTTC	CSVTGHYGYTF
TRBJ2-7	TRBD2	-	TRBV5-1	TGCGCCAGCAGCAGAGGGACTAGCGGGGAAACCTACGAGCAGTACTTC	CASSRGTSGETYEQYF
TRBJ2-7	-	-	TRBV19	TGTGCCAGTAGTGTGTCAGTTCAATCCTACGAGCAGTACTTC	CASSVSVQSYEQYF